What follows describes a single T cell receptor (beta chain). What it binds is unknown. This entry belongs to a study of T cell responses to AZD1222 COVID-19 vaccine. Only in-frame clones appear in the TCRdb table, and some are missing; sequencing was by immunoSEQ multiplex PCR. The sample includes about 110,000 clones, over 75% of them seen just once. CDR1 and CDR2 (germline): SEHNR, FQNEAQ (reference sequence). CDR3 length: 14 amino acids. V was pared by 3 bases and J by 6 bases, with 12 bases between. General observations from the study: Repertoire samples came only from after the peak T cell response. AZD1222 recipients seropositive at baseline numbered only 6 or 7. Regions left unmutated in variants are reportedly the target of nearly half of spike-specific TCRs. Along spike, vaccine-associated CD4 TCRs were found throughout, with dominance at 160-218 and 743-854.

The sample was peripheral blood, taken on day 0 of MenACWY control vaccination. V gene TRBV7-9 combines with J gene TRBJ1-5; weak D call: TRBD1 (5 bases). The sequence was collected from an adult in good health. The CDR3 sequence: CASSFQGIGQPQHF. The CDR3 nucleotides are TGTGCCAGCAGCTTTCAGGGTATCGGTCAGCCCCAGCATTTT.